This T cell receptor (beta chain) was captured in a study of blood T cell repertoires in COVID-19. Across the study: Samples came from the United States, Italy and Spain, spanning acute and convalescent COVID-19. T cells, B-cell-depleted T cells, or PBMCs supplied cDNA or gDNA.

Trimming pared 0 bases from V and 0 bases from J, leaving 9 bases between. From germline, CDR1 is MRHNA and CDR2 SNTAGT. CDR3 length equals 16 residues. The authors' processing: The assay estimated nucleated cells by amplifying reference gene primers. Profiling relied on immunoSEQ multiplex PCR, and the TCRdb table lists in-frame clones only, not all of them. V and J calls and clone size are copied from that table; D and trimming were computed from the DNA. The top ten hold roughly 10% of the sample, which has over 100,000 clones, roughly 87% seen once. This sequence joins TRBV6-4 and TRBJ1-5, with unresolved D. The sequence derives from an elderly man with acute or convalescent COVID-19. The source material was peripheral blood. CDR3 nucleotide sequence: TGTGCCAGCAGTGACTCGACGGCAGGTAGCAATCAGCCCCAGCATTTT. Translating it yields CASSDSTAGSNQPQHF.